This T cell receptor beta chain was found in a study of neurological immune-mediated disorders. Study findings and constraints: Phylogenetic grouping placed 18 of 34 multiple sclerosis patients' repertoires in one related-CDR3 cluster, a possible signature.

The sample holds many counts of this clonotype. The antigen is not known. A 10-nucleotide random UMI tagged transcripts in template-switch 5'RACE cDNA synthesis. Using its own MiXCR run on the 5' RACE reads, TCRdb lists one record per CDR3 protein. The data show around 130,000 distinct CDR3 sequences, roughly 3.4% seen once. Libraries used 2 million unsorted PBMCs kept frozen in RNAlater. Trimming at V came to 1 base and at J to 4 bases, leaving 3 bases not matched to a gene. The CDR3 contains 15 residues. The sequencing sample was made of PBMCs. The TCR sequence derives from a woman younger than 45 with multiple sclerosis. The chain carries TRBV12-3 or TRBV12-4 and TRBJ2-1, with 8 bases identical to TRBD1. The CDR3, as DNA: TGTGCCAGCAGTTTAGTACAGGGGGGATACAATGAGCAGTTCTTC. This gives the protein CASSLVQGGYNEQFF.